Following are 5 T cell receptor beta chains from one sample sequenced in a study of shared clonotypes between healthy human individuals. The protocol was immunoSEQ multiplex PCR, while the TCRdb copy is restricted to in-frame clones and leaves out a portion. The repertoire holds approximately 840,000 clones, with about 96% as singletons. CD45RO-negative cells were positively selected for CCR7, leaving out terminally differentiated effector memory CD45RA+ cells. Sequences were obtained from naive CD8+ T cells sorted from blood. Source of these receptors: a man aged 30-40 years in good health.

V is TRBV27 and J is TRBJ1-1; D is unclear. The CDR3 is 17 amino acids. V was pared by 0 bases and J by 5 bases, with 19 bases between. Germline CDR1 MNHEY, CDR2 SMNVEV (reference sequence). CDR3 in amino acids: CASSLSSRGPRETEAFF. In DNA form, the CDR3 reads TGTGCCAGCAGTTTATCGTCCCGAGGTCCCAGAGAGACTGAAGCTTTCTTT.

CDR3 protein: CASSNRGLHQPQHF. CDR3 DNA sequence: TGTGCCAGCAGTAACAGGGGGCTGCATCAGCCCCAGCATTTT. The chain couples TRBV28 to TRBJ1-5; 9 bases map to TRBD1. The length of the CDR3 is 14 residues. The germline V gene encodes CDR1 MDHEN and CDR2 SYDVKM. The junction had 4 bases not matched to a gene; V was cut back by 5 bases and J by 5 bases.

The rearrangement uses TRBV5-5 and TRBJ1-4, with D possibly TRBD1 on 6 matching bases. Germline V lookup: CDR1 SGHKS, CDR2 YYEKEE (reference sequence). The CDR3 loop spans 15 amino acids. V was trimmed by 5 bases and J by 5 bases, leaving 16 bases between them. In DNA, the CDR3 is TGTGCCAGCAGTCTAGGACAGTTAAGGAATGAAAAACTGTTTTTT. Protein sequence: CASSLGQLRNEKLFF.

This sequence joins TRBV5-1 and TRBJ1-2, with 10 bases that match TRBD1. V gave up 0 bases and J gave up 6 bases; unmatched junction bases: 5. This CDR3 has 15 residues. The germline CDR1 and CDR2 sequences are SGHRS and YFSETQ. The CDR3 nucleotides read TGCGCCAGCAGCTTGGGACAGGGGGCGTGGAATGGCTACACCTTC. Its translation is CASSLGQGAWNGYTF.

This clone appeared a single time. The gene calls are TRBV19 and TRBJ2-1, with 8 bases fitting TRBD2. Germline CDR1 LNHDA, CDR2 SQIVND (reference sequence). The trim removed 5 bases at V and 7 bases at J, leaving 10 bases unmatched. There are 15 residues in the CDR3. CDR3 in DNA: TGTGCCAGTAGTCCTGAACCGGGACTAGTGAATGAGCAGTTCTTC. Its protein is CASSPEPGLVNEQFF. Together with reference TRBV19 and TRBJ2-1, the CDR3 gives the full variable domain: DGGITQSPKYLFRKEGQNVTLSCEQNLNHDAMYWYRQDPGQGLRLIYYSQIVNDFQKGDIAEGYSVSREKKESFPLTVTSAQKNPTAFYLCASSPEPGLVNEQFFGPGTRLTVL.